Included here is one T cell receptor (beta chain) sequence, with context. The antigen is unknown. These data belong to a study of T-cell reconstitution after alpha-beta-depleted transplantation in children. Library preparation (for TCRbeta) was performed with unique molecular identifiers. TCRdb re-derived calls from the PCR reads in MiXCR, one entry per CDR3 protein. The profile shows 300,000 to 400,000 distinct CDR3 sequences, 23% of them singletons. The CDR3 length is 18 residues. Germline assignment: CDR1 WSHSY and CDR2 SAAADI. Losses at the gene ends were 4 bases for V and 2 bases for J; bases not matched to a gene: 13. General study findings and limits: Several hundred expanded graft clones reportedly gave rise to the alpha-beta T cells present about two months after transplant. Some patients' high day-60 TCRbeta diversity was traced to surviving recipient T cells and thymic progenitors. Diversity and T-cell counts at one year after transplant derived mostly from new T cells.

This receptor was obtained from a male patient younger than 18 who had a stem cell transplant for acute lymphoblastic leukemia, so the T cells may come from the graft donor. The chain has TRBV10-2 and TRBJ2-7, with TRBD1 identical over 11 bases. The starting material was PBMCs, mostly from graft donor cells, obtained 180 days after TCRalphabeta/CD19-depleted stem cell transplant. CDR3 nucleotides: TGCGCCAGCAGTGGACCGGGACAGGGGGGTGGTAGCCCCTACGAGCAGTACTTC. This codes for CASSGPGQGGGSPYEQYF.